This TCR beta chain was sequenced during a study of blood T cell repertoires in COVID-19. Background on the study: The United States, Italy and Spain provided the acute and convalescent COVID-19 samples. The analysed material was cDNA or gDNA that came from T cells, B-cell-depleted T cells, or PBMCs.

From germline, CDR1 is SGHTA and CDR2 FQGNSA. The CDR3 sequence is 15 residues long. Trimming took 6 bases from V and 7 from J; bases not matched to a gene: 11. As handled by the study authors: Using reference gene primer amplification, nucleated cell counts were estimated. Sequencing used immunoSEQ multiplex PCR; TCRdb keeps in-frame clones, though not all of them. V and J calls and clone size are those listed in that table; D and trimming were worked out from the DNA. Of roughly 180,000 clones listed, around 76% are singletons. The clonotype was recovered from a woman aged 45-60 years with active or convalescent COVID-19. The sample comprised peripheral blood. This chain connects TRBV7-2 to TRBJ1-2; 10 positions agree with TRBD1. CDR3 residues: CASSSDRGREGGYTF. The DNA of the CDR3 is TGTGCCAGCAGTTCTGACAGGGGGCGCGAAGGTGGCTACACCTTC.